This is a list of T cell receptor beta chains from one sample in a study of T-cell memory formation after mild COVID-19. Each CDR3 protein is one row after TCRdb ran MiXCR on the 5' RACE reads. The table includes about 340,000 distinct CDR3 sequences, 20% to 25% detected once. The sequenced sample consisted of PBMCs or a T cell subset sorted from them (not recorded which). These receptor sequences come from a young man who had mild COVID-19 (a few samples of this study predate the infection). Cell type and time point are not known. Both conserved end residues are trimmed from each CDR3. Rows may omit the clone size; those that give it use once, few, many or a size class.

TRBJ1-2,TRBV7-9,NA,ASSLVVSGYT
TRBJ1-1,TRBV5-1,few,ASSTRTGSDTEAF
TRBJ1-5,TRBV5-5,few,ASRSGHLSNQPQH
TRBJ1-2,TRBV20-1,NA,SAGPIPRAEESYGYT
TRBJ2-1,TRBV12-3/TRBV12-4,NA,ASSGVSGGALYNEQF
TRBJ2-1,TRBV7-6,few,ASSSYEEQF
TRBJ2-3,TRBV4-3,NA,ASSQLLGTSTDTQY
TRBJ2-3,TRBV7-2,NA,ASSLVMRDTQY
TRBJ1-3,TRBV5-1,many,ASSLFGWRNTIY
TRBJ1-2,TRBV7-8,many,ASSQGQHYGYT
TRBJ2-5,TRBV12-3/TRBV12-4,NA,ASSLSGLEETQY
TRBJ1-1,TRBV3-1,NA,ASSRSVDTEAF
TRBJ2-3,TRBV12-3/TRBV12-4,many,ASTTGSGTQY
TRBJ1-2,TRBV6-6,NA,ASSYRQGAGYT
TRBJ1-1,TRBV6-5,NA,ASRSTVGLAEAF
TRBJ2-7,TRBV7-7,few,ASSPVLGAFWYEQY
TRBJ2-2,TRBV5-1,few,ASSSDRPNTGELF
TRBJ1-4,TRBV7-9,many,ASSLQGTNEKLF
TRBJ2-7,TRBV5-1,NA,ASSLAHTSYEQY
TRBJ1-4,TRBV20-1,NA,SARVPTEAEKLF
TRBJ1-5,TRBV6-2/TRBV6-3,NA,ASGNRDVGQPQH
TRBJ1-1,TRBV12-3/TRBV12-4,many,ASSPTRGEAF
TRBJ2-1,TRBV19,few,ATSQTNSYNEQF
TRBJ2-2,TRBV6-2/TRBV6-3,few,ASSSEGQGRAGELF
TRBJ1-2,TRBV18,NA,ASSPSGEGGYT
TRBJ1-1,TRBV20-1,many,SASPGYMNTEAF
TRBJ1-1,TRBV6-1,few,ASSEPGRNTEAF
TRBJ2-2,TRBV7-7,many,ASSQKPRNYRGPGTGELF
TRBJ2-5,TRBV3-1,NA,ASSQTTEETQY
TRBJ2-1,TRBV4-2,NA,ASSPQILAGGYNEQF
TRBJ1-1,TRBV4-3,few,ASSQDLRFEAF
TRBJ2-7,TRBV10-1,NA,ASSESIYSGQGAYEQY
TRBJ2-2,TRBV6-5,NA,ASTADGTNTGELF
TRBJ2-5,TRBV5-6,NA,ASSLRGSEETQY
TRBJ1-1,TRBV5-1,NA,ASSLRQVEAEAF
TRBJ2-1,TRBV5-1,many,ASSRASPDEQF
TRBJ2-3,TRBV29-1,once,SAGEGSTDTQY
TRBJ2-7,TRBV9,NA,ASSSDGQPDYEQY
TRBJ2-5,TRBV14,NA,ASSQARGPGETQY
TRBJ1-2,TRBV12-3/TRBV12-4,NA,ATNAWGQGNYT
TRBJ2-2,TRBV27,few,ASSLSGQVTGELF